Listed here are 11 T cell receptor beta chains from one sample, sequenced in a study of cytomegalovirus exposure and HLA in healthy donors. In the PCR, 60 Vbeta and 13 Jbeta primers were used. The assay was immunoSEQ multiplex PCR, and TCRdb's table has in-frame clones only and misses some. The repertoire holds under 150,000 clones, with around 78% as singletons. Sequenced sample: PBMCs. All receptors come from a woman between 50 and 59 years old in good health and CMV-seronegative.

The V gene is TRBV7-8, the J gene TRBJ1-3; no clear D. Germline CDR1 and CDR2: SGHVS and FQNEAQ. Trimming removed 4 bases from V and 4 bases from J, with 11 bases in between. The CDR3 is 14 residues long. CDR3 bases: TGTGCCAGCAGCTCCCGGACGGGAGGAAACACCATATATTTT. Amino acids: CASSSRTGGNTIYF.

This chain joins TRBV14 and TRBJ2-1; weak D call: TRBD2 (6 bases). The CDR3 length is 13 residues. Germline V gene data show CDR1 as SGHDN and CDR2 as FVKESK. Deletions cut 7 bases from V and 4 bases from J, with 11 bases between. The CDR3 DNA reads as TGTGCCAGCACAGGGACTGGATACAATGAGCAGTTCTTC. Protein product: CASTGTGYNEQFF.

The chain recombines TRBV18 with TRBJ1-5, with TRBD1 matching 9 bases. The CDR3 sequence is 15 residues long. Germline loops: CDR1 KGHSH, CDR2 LQKENI. With 5 bases clipped from V and 4 bases from J, the junction kept 6 bases outside the gene matches. The CDR3, as DNA: TGTGCCAGCTCAGCGACAGGGGGGGGAAATCAGCCCCAGCATTTT. Translation: CASSATGGGNQPQHF.

This clone was seen only a few times. The gene calls are TRBV2 and TRBJ1-1; D unresolved. From germline, CDR1 is SNHLY and CDR2 FYNNEI. V lost 6 bases, J lost 0 bases, and 8 bases lay in between. The CDR3 is 13 residues long. CDR3 sequence: CASRELMNTEAFF. Here the CDR3 DNA reads TGTGCCAGCAGAGAGCTTATGAACACTGAAGCTTTCTTT.

V is TRBV5-1 and J is TRBJ2-3; no reliable D call. The CDR3 runs 12 residues. CDR1 and CDR2 from the germline V gene are SGHRS and YFSETQ. The V gene lost 0 bases and the J gene lost 5 bases, with 4 bases spanning the gap. CDR3 in DNA: TGCGCCAGCAGCTTGGCCCTAGATACGCAGTATTTT. Its protein is CASSLALDTQYF.

This clone was detected once. The V gene is TRBV7-3, the J gene TRBJ2-5; 10 bases map to TRBD2. Per germline, CDR1 SGHTA and CDR2 FQGTGA. The ends lost 5 bases at V and 2 bases at J; junction bases unmatched: 5. The CDR3 runs 15 residues. The chain's CDR3 is CASSLASGSQETQYF. DNA for the CDR3: TGTGCCAGCAGCCTGGCTAGCGGGAGTCAAGAGACCCAGTACTTC. The variable domain in full, completed from reference TRBV7-3 and TRBJ2-5, reads GAGVSQTPSNKVTEKGKYVELRCDPISGHTALYWYRQSLGQGPEFLIYFQGTGAADDSGLPNDRFFAVRPEGSVSTLKIQRTERGDSAVYLCASSLASGSQETQYFGPGTRLLVL.

The V and J genes are TRBV10-3 and TRBJ2-3; D possibly corresponds to TRBD2 (7 bases). The CDR3 runs to 14 residues. Germline assignment: CDR1 ENHRY and CDR2 SYGVKD. Trimming took off 6 bases at V and 3 bases at J, with 13 bases between the two ends. CDR3: CAIREGGGTDTQYF. CDR3 sequence (DNA): TGTGCCATCAGGGAGGGGGGAGGGACAGATACGCAGTATTTT.

The J gene is TRBJ2-1, the V gene TRBV27; D is possibly TRBD1 (9 bases). The V end lost 10 bases, the J end lost 7 bases, and 17 bases lay between the germline ends. CDR1 and CDR2 from the germline V gene are MNHEY and SMNVEV (reference sequence). This CDR3 spans 13 amino acids. The CDR3 sequence is CAIHSGTGNEQFF. The CDR3 DNA sequence: TGTGCCATCCATAGCGGGACAGGGAATGAGCAGTTCTTC.

The CDR3 spells CASGGVGFGIQYF. The CDR3 region has the DNA TGTGCCAGCGGGGGGGTAGGTTTCGGGATCCAGTACTTC. V gene TRBV5-6 combines with J gene TRBJ2-5, with 7 bases that match TRBD2. The germline V gene encodes CDR1 SGHDT and CDR2 YYEEEE. J lost 10 bases, V lost 7 bases, and 13 bases had no gene match. CDR3 length equals 13 residues.

This chain uses TRBV7-3 with TRBJ2-1; 9 bases align to TRBD2. V shed 4 bases and J 3 bases; nucleotides not matched to a gene: 10. The CDR3 totals 17 residues. CDR1 is SGHTA and CDR2 is FQGTGA in the germline V gene. The CDR3 DNA sequence: TGTGCCAGCAGCTCATCTCCTAGCGGGGCCCGCTACAATGAGCAGTTCTTC. Translated, it gives CASSSSPSGARYNEQFF.

V gene TRBV21-1 combines with J gene TRBJ2-7; TRBD2 reflects the table's D call only, with no check against the DNA. TRBV21-1 is deemed a pseudogene. CDR3 length: 16 amino acids. This chain's CDR3 is CASSKGRRLSNYEQYV. DNA of the CDR3: TGTGCCAGCAGCAAAGGAAGGCGCCTTTCCAACTACGAGCAGTACGTC.